Listed below are T cell receptor beta chains from one sample, sequenced in a study of blood T cells in healthy people across ages. Using its own MiXCR run on the 5' RACE reads, TCRdb lists one record per CDR3 protein. The table has about 1 million distinct CDR3 sequences, less than 25% seen once. This sample was also put to use in a study of T cells of mothers and their children.

The sequenced sample consisted of blood. Receptors originate from a girl under 10 years old in good health. CDR3s include the opening cysteine and the closing phenylalanine or tryptophan.

TRBJ2-5 TRBV20-1 CSASSRPGGEETQYF
TRBJ1-4 TRBV7-2 CASSLDFGEKLFF
TRBJ2-5 TRBV7-2 CASSLKGLAAQETQYF
TRBJ2-7 TRBV9 CASSVAGGSFYEQYF
TRBJ2-7 TRBV7-2 CASSPSPERQGEQYF
TRBJ2-7 TRBV7-9 CASSYTGAEGYEQYF
TRBJ2-2 TRBV7-3 CASSISGGAGGELFF
TRBJ2-4 TRBV12-3/TRBV12-4 CASSLGVGTQNIQYF
TRBJ2-7 TRBV29-1 CSIQTGTTLYEQYF
TRBJ2-1 TRBV5-1 CASSLVAGGLYNEQFF
TRBJ1-2 TRBV12-3/TRBV12-4 CASSSSLSLGGGYTF
. TRBV7-9 CASSLVAGGSEQFF
. TRBV7-2 CASSAGWSYEQYF
TRBJ1-5 TRBV7-9 CASSLAQGQPQHF
TRBJ1-2 TRBV3-1 CASSQNRAIYGYTF
TRBJ1-1 TRBV28 CASVQGLTEAFF
TRBJ2-3 TRBV12-3/TRBV12-4 CASTGPRGDAQYF
TRBJ1-2 TRBV20-1 CSARGTNAGYTF
TRBJ1-1 TRBV7-3 CASSFWMNTEAFF
TRBJ2-7 TRBV20-1 CSARDTTVSYEQYF
TRBJ2-2 TRBV6-5 CASRSLAGNTGELFF
. TRBV6-1 CASSEAWDSSYEQYF
TRBJ2-7 TRBV7-9 CASSSTPRTGNYEQYF
TRBJ2-7 TRBV20-1 CSADGRGVAPREQYF
TRBJ1-4 TRBV12-3/TRBV12-4 CASSLGVLMGEKLFF
TRBJ2-6 TRBV12-3/TRBV12-4 CASSFISGGASGANVLTF
TRBJ2-5 TRBV7-2 CASTRGWEQYF
TRBJ2-1 TRBV3-1 CASSQRTGTTQQFF